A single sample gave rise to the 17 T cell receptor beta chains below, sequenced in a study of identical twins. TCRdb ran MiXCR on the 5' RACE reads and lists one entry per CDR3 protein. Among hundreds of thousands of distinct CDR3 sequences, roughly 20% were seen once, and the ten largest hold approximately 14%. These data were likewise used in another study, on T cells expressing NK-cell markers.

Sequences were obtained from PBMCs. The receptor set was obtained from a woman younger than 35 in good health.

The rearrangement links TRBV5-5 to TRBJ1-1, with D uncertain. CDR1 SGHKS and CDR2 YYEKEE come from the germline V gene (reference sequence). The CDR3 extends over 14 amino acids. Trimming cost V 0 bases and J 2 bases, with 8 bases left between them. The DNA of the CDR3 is TGTGCCAGCAGCTTGGAACCGGGAAACACTGAAGCTTTCTTT. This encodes CASSLEPGNTEAFF.

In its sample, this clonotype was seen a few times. The CDR3 reads CASSIGGLAGVYEQYF. In DNA form, the CDR3 reads TGTGCCAGCAGCATAGGAGGACTAGCGGGAGTATACGAGCAGTACTTC. The gene calls are TRBV5-6 and TRBJ2-7, with 13 bases fitting TRBD2. The ends lost 4 bases at V and 4 bases at J; junction bases unmatched: 8. Germline loops: CDR1 SGHDT, CDR2 YYEEEE. CDR3 length: 16 amino acids.

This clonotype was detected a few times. CDR3 DNA sequence: TGCGCCAGCAGCAGCGAGCCAGCCTACGAGCAGTACTTC. It specifies CASSSEPAYEQYF. The chain joins TRBV10-2 to TRBJ2-7; D uncertain. V gave up 6 bases and J gave up 2 bases, with 11 bases separating them. Germline V gene lookup returns CDR1 WSHSY and CDR2 SAAADI. There are 13 residues in the CDR3.

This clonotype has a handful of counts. The CDR3 loop is CASSLGRTGKIQYF. Written as DNA, the CDR3 is TGTGCCAGCAGTTTGGGACGAACAGGGAAAATTCAGTACTTC. The chain links TRBV12-3 or TRBV12-4 to TRBJ2-4, with D possibly being TRBD1 (6 bases). The CDR3 is made up of 14 amino acids. The V end lost 3 bases, the J end lost 10 bases, and 16 bases lay between the germline ends.

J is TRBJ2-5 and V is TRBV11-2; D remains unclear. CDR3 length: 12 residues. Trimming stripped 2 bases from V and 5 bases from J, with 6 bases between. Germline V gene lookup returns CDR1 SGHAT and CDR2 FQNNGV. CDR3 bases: TGTGCCAGCAGCTTACCCCCGGAGACCCAGTACTTC. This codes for CASSLPPETQYF. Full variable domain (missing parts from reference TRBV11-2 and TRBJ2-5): EAGVAQSPRYKIIEKRQSVAFWCNPISGHATLYWYQQILGQGPKLLIQFQNNGVVDDSQLPKDRFSAERLKGVDSTLKIQPAKLEDSAVYLCASSLPPETQYFGPGTRLLVL.

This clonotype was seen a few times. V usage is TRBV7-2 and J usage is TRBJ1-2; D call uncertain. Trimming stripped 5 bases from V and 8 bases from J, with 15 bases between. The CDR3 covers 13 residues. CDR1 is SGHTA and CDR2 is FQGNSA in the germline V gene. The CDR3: CASSPGGSSGYTF. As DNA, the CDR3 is TGTGCCAGCAGCCCCGGCGGATCGTCCGGCTACACCTTC.

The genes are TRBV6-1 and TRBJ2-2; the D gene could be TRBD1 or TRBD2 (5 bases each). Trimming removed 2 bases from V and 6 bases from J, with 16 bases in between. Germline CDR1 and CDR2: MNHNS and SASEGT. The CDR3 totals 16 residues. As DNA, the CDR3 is TGTGCCAGCAGTGAATACTTGAGGGGCCTTGCCGGGGAGCTGTTTTTT. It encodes CASSEYLRGLAGELFF.

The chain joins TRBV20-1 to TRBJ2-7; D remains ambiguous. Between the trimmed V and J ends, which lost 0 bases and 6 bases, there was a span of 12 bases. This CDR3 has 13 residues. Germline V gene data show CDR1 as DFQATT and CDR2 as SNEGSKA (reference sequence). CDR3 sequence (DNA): TGCAGTGCTAGAGATCATGACACCGGCGAGCAGTACTTC. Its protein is CSARDHDTGEQYF.

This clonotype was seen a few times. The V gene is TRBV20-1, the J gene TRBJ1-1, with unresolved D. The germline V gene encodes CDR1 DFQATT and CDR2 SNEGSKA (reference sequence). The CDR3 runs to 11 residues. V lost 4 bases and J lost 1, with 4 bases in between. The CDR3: CSATTNTEAFF. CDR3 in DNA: TGCAGTGCTACCACGAACACTGAAGCTTTCTTT.

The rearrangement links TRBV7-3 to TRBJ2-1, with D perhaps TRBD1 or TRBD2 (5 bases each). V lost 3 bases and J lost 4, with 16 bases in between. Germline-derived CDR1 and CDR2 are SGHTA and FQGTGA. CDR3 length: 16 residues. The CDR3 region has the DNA TGTGCCAGCAGCTTCTACCCGGGACGGGGTTACAATGAGCAGTTCTTC. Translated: CASSFYPGRGYNEQFF.

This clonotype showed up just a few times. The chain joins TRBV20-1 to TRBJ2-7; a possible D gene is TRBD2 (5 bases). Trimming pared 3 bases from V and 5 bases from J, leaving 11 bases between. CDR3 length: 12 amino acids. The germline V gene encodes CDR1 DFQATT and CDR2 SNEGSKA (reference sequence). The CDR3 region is CSARRYGDEQYF. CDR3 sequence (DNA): TGCAGTGCTAGGCGGTACGGGGACGAGCAGTACTTC.

This chain's CDR3 is CSAQFGQGNTEAFF. The DNA for the CDR3 is TGCAGTGCGCAATTCGGACAGGGAAACACTGAAGCTTTCTTT. V usage is TRBV20-1 and J usage is TRBJ1-1; 8 bases are a match to TRBD1. The CDR3 sequence is 14 residues long. Germline V gene data show CDR1 as DFQATT and CDR2 as SNEGSKA (reference sequence). The V and J ends lost 6 bases and 2 bases, in that order; junction bases with no gene match: 8.

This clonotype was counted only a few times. Here the CDR3 reads CASSLTGTSTYF. DNA of the CDR3: TGTGCCAGCAGCCTTACCGGGACTAGCACGTACTTC. V and J are TRBV12-3 or TRBV12-4 and TRBJ2-5; 9 bases match TRBD2. CDR3 length: 12 residues. The trim removed 6 bases at V and 13 bases at J, leaving 9 bases unmatched.

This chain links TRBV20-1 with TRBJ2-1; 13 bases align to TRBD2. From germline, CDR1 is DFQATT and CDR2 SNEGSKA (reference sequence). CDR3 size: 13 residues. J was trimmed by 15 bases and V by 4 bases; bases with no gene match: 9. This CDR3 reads CSATLTSGGTRFF. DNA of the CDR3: TGCAGTGCTACCTTGACTAGCGGGGGGACAAGGTTCTTC.

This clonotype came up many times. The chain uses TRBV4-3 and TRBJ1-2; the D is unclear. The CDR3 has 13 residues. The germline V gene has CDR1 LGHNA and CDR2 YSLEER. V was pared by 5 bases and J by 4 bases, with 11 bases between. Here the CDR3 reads CASSLVSGYGYTF. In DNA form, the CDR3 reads TGCGCCAGCAGCTTGGTATCAGGCTATGGCTACACCTTC.

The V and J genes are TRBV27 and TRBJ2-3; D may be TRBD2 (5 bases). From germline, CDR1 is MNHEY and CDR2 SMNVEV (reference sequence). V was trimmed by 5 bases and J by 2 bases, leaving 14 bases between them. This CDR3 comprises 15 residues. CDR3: CASSALSAYTDTQYF. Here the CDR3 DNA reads TGTGCCAGCAGTGCCCTTAGCGCGTACACAGATACGCAGTATTTT.

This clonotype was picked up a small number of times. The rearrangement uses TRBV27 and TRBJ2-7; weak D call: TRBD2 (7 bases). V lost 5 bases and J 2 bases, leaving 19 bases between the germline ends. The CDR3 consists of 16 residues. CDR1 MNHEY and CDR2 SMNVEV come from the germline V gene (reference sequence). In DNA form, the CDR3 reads TGTGCCAGCAGTCCGGGGGGCCCTCATTCACCCTACGAGCAGTACTTC. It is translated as CASSPGGPHSPYEQYF.